A selection of T cell receptor beta chains follows, all from one sample in a study of shared clonotypes between healthy human individuals. Assay used: immunoSEQ multiplex PCR; TCRdb lists only in-frame clones, some missing. This table has around 500,000 clones, 79% appearing once. The sample taken for sequencing was PBMCs. These receptors were obtained from a woman in her thirties or forties in good health. Some clones in this sample may be carry-over from other donors' samples. CDR3s include the opening cysteine and the closing phenylalanine or tryptophan. D genes are given only for firm matches. The size entry is marked missing in some rows and otherwise reads once, few, many or a size class.

abundance: -; v_gene: TRBV7-9; d_gene: -; j_gene: TRBJ1-1; CDR3nt: TGTGCCAGCAGCTCATTCACCGGGACTGAAGCTTTCTTT; CDR3aa: CASSSFTGTEAFF
abundance: many; v_gene: TRBV19; d_gene: TRBD1; j_gene: TRBJ1-2; CDR3nt: TGTGCCAGTAGTATACAAGGGGGCGGCGGCTACACCTTC; CDR3aa: CASSIQGGGGYTF
abundance: many; v_gene: TRBV9; d_gene: -; j_gene: TRBJ2-3; CDR3nt: TGTGCCAGCAGCGCGTTAGAGGGCCCGACAGATACGCAGTATTTT; CDR3aa: CASSALEGPTDTQYF
abundance: -; v_gene: TRBV5-4; d_gene: TRBD1; j_gene: TRBJ1-1; CDR3nt: TGTGCCAGCAGCTCGGGACAGGGGGTTTCGAACACTGAAGCTTTCTTT; CDR3aa: CASSSGQGVSNTEAFF
abundance: -; v_gene: TRBV7-2; d_gene: -; j_gene: TRBJ1-1; CDR3nt: TGTGCCAGCAGCCTAGGGAGGGATGGGATGAACACTGAAGCTTTCTTT; CDR3aa: CASSLGRDGMNTEAFF
abundance: -; v_gene: TRBV7-8; d_gene: -; j_gene: TRBJ1-5; CDR3nt: TGTGCCAGCAGCTCTGGAGGGTTCGCTCAGCCCCAGCATTTT; CDR3aa: CASSSGGFAQPQHF
abundance: -; v_gene: TRBV5-5; d_gene: -; j_gene: TRBJ1-4; CDR3nt: TGTGCCAGCAGCTTGGTGGGAAGGAGGAGAACTAATGAAAAACTGTTTTTT; CDR3aa: CASSLVGRRRTNEKLFF
abundance: -; v_gene: TRBV5-5; d_gene: TRBD1; j_gene: TRBJ1-1; CDR3nt: TGTGCCAGCAGCTTGATGCAGGGGGCTCTTGACACTGAAGCTTTCTTT; CDR3aa: CASSLMQGALDTEAFF
abundance: -; v_gene: TRBV7-9; d_gene: -; j_gene: TRBJ2-3; CDR3nt: TGTGCCAGCAGTGTTAGCACAGATACGCAGTATTTT; CDR3aa: CASSVSTDTQYF
abundance: few; v_gene: TRBV11-2; d_gene: -; j_gene: TRBJ2-1; CDR3nt: TGTGCCAGCAGCTTAGGTAGCCCAGGGTGGTATGAGCAGTTCTTC; CDR3aa: CASSLGSPGWYEQFF
abundance: -; v_gene: TRBV2; d_gene: -; j_gene: TRBJ2-7; CDR3nt: TGTGCCAGCAGTGAGGCAGCCTCCTTGGCGGAGCAGTACTTC; CDR3aa: CASSEAASLAEQYF
abundance: -; v_gene: TRBV11-2; d_gene: -; j_gene: TRBJ1-2; CDR3nt: TGTGCCAGCAGCTTAGTCAGAGAAGAGTATGGCTACACCTTC; CDR3aa: CASSLVREEYGYTF
abundance: once; v_gene: TRBV5-1; d_gene: -; j_gene: TRBJ2-3; CDR3nt: TGCGCCAGCAGCTTGGGGAGCCCCACAGATACGCAGTATTTT; CDR3aa: CASSLGSPTDTQYF
abundance: -; v_gene: TRBV28; d_gene: TRBD1; j_gene: TRBJ1-1; CDR3nt: TGTGCCAGCAGTTCACTCTGGGACAGGTACACTGAAGCTTTCTTT; CDR3aa: CASSSLWDRYTEAFF
abundance: -; v_gene: TRBV19; d_gene: TRBD1; j_gene: TRBJ1-1; CDR3nt: TGTGCCAGTAGTCCCTGGACAGGAGTGGTCACTGAAGCTTTCTTT; CDR3aa: CASSPWTGVVTEAFF
abundance: -; v_gene: TRBV2; d_gene: -; j_gene: TRBJ1-1; CDR3nt: TGTGCCAGCAGAAGGGAGGAGGACACTGAAGCTTTCTTT; CDR3aa: CASRREEDTEAFF
abundance: -; v_gene: TRBV6-4; d_gene: -; j_gene: TRBJ2-7; CDR3nt: TGTGCCAGCCCCGGTGAAACGAGGGAGTATCACGAGCAGTACTTC; CDR3aa: CASPGETREYHEQYF
abundance: -; v_gene: TRBV7-9; d_gene: -; j_gene: TRBJ2-1; CDR3nt: TGTGCCAGCAGCTTAGATAGGGACCTCCCTGTGTTCTTC; CDR3aa: CASSLDRDLPVFF
abundance: -; v_gene: TRBV30; d_gene: -; j_gene: TRBJ2-1; CDR3nt: TGTGCCTGGAGTGCTCGAATGGATGAGCAGTTCTTC; CDR3aa: CAWSARMDEQFF
abundance: -; v_gene: TRBV7-8; d_gene: -; j_gene: TRBJ1-1; CDR3nt: TGTGCCAGCAGCTTAGCGGTCAGGGCCACTGAAGCTTTCTTT; CDR3aa: CASSLAVRATEAFF
abundance: -; v_gene: TRBV11-2; d_gene: -; j_gene: TRBJ2-1; CDR3nt: TGTGCCAGCAGCCGCACCGGTTGGGGGGAGCAGTTCTTC; CDR3aa: CASSRTGWGEQFF
abundance: -; v_gene: TRBV4-2; d_gene: -; j_gene: TRBJ2-2; CDR3nt: TGTGCCAGCAGCCAAGACTTAGGGCGCGGCACCGGGGAGCTGTTTTTT; CDR3aa: CASSQDLGRGTGELFF
abundance: -; v_gene: TRBV4-1; d_gene: -; j_gene: TRBJ1-4; CDR3nt: TGCGCCAGCAGCCTCCAGGGTGATGGTGAAAAACTGTTTTTT; CDR3aa: CASSLQGDGEKLFF
abundance: -; v_gene: TRBV27; d_gene: -; j_gene: TRBJ2-2; CDR3nt: TGTGCCAGCAGTTGGGGACCCTTAGCGACCGGGGAGCTGTTTTTT; CDR3aa: CASSWGPLATGELFF
abundance: -; v_gene: TRBV28; d_gene: -; j_gene: TRBJ2-1; CDR3nt: TGTGCCAGCAGATTTATATTTAGTTCCTCCTCCGGGGCAAGCTCCTACAATGAGCAGTTCTTC; CDR3aa: CASRFIFSSSSGASSYNEQFF
abundance: -; v_gene: TRBV5-1; d_gene: -; j_gene: TRBJ2-2; CDR3nt: TGCGCCAGCAGCTCAACCGGGACAACAAACACCGGGGAGCTGTTTTTT; CDR3aa: CASSSTGTTNTGELFF
abundance: -; v_gene: TRBV10-3; d_gene: -; j_gene: TRBJ2-7; CDR3nt: TGTGCCATCAGTGTGGAGATCGGAAGCTACGAGCAGTACTTC; CDR3aa: CAISVEIGSYEQYF
abundance: -; v_gene: TRBV7-2; d_gene: TRBD1; j_gene: TRBJ1-2; CDR3nt: TGTGCCAGCAGCTGGGGACAGGGCGGCTATGGCTACACCTTC; CDR3aa: CASSWGQGGYGYTF
abundance: few; v_gene: TRBV5-1; d_gene: -; j_gene: TRBJ1-1; CDR3nt: TGCGCCAGCAGCTTTACCCAGGGCATAACTGAAGCTTTCTTT; CDR3aa: CASSFTQGITEAFF
abundance: once; v_gene: TRBV2; d_gene: TRBD1; j_gene: TRBJ2-5; CDR3nt: TGTGCCAGCAGCCGGGACAGATACGAAGAGACCCAGTACTTC; CDR3aa: CASSRDRYEETQYF
abundance: once; v_gene: TRBV28; d_gene: TRBD1; j_gene: TRBJ2-5; CDR3nt: TGTGCCAGCGGAACAGGGGGCTTTCAAGAGACCCAGTACTTC; CDR3aa: CASGTGGFQETQYF